Listed below are T cell receptor beta chains from one sample, sequenced in a study of shared clonotypes between healthy human individuals. Assay used: immunoSEQ multiplex PCR; TCRdb lists only in-frame clones, some missing. The table lists roughly 1 million clones, 75% to 85% of them singletons, with under 0.6% in the top ten. Sequencing input: memory CD4+ T cells from PBMCs. Receptor source: a young man in good health. Some clones in this sample may be carry-over from other donors' samples. Both conserved end residues are part of each CDR3.

V gene | CDR3 protein
TRBV2 | CASSERPVSYGYTF
TRBV15 | CATSSDYNQPQHF
TRBV5-1 | CASSLRGTGTGGGEQYF
TRBV4-2 | CASSRRKAGGMADTQYF
TRBV2 | CASSEEGGYGAQYF
TRBV2 | CASSGQSGNTIYF
TRBV6-1 | CASNPRPVNYEQYF
TRBV14 | CASSHKDRVYHGEQFF
TRBV6-1 | CASSEAFRVGEQFF
TRBV2 | CASSEFPSGRHEQFF
TRBV30 | CAWSVQTNYGYTF
TRBV5-1 | CASSPRTGRAEAFF
TRBV7-8 | CASSLKGSGKNTIYF
TRBV7-6 | CASSYGTVSYEQYF
TRBV28 | CASIKRFGGVGYTF
TRBV5-6 | CASSRGVVGTEAFF
TRBV25-1 | CASSEGGVGTGELFF
TRBV7-6 | CASSLTPTQETQYF
TRBV28 | CASSFWRGDSPLHF
TRBV4-2 | CASSQDPGALNIQYF
TRBV5-1 | CASSRDRTDYGYTF
TRBV27 | CASTEGRYF
TRBV9 | CASSDPGGSYNEQFF
TRBV27 | CASSSGTYEQYF
TRBV7-3 | CASSLSGGPTDTQYF
TRBV27 | CASRTPGGAPDTQYF
TRBV4-2 | CASSRGGVGDEQFF